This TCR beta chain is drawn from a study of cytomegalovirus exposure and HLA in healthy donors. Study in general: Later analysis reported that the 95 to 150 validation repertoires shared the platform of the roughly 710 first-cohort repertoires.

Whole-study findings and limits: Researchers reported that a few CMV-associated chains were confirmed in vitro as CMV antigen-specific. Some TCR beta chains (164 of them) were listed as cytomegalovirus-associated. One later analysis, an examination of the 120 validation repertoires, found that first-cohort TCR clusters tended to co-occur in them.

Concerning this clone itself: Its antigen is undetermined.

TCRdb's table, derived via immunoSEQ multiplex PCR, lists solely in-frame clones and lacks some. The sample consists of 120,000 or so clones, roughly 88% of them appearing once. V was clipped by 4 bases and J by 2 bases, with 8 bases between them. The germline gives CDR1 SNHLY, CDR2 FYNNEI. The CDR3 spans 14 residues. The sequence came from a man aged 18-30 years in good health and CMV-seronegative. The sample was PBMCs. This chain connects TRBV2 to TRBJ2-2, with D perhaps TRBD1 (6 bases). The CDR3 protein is CASSVGGNTGELFF. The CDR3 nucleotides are TGTGCCAGCAGTGTTGGGGGCAACACCGGGGAGCTGTTTTTT. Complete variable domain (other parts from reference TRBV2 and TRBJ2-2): EPEVTQTPSHQVTQMGQEVILRCVPISNHLYFYWYRQILGQKVEFLVSFYNNEISEKSEIFDDQFSVERPDGSNFTLKIRSTKLEDSAMYFCASSVGGNTGELFFGEGSRLTVL.